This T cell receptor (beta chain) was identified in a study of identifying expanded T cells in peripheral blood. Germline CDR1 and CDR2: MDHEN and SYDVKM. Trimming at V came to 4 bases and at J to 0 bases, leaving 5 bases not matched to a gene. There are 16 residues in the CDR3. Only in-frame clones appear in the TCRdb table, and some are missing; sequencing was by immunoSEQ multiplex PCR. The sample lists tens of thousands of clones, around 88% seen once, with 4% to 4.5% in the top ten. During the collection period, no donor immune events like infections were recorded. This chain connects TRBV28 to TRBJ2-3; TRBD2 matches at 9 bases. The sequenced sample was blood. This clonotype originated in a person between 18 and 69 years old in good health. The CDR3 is CASSSYTSGSTDTQYF. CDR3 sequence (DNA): TGTGCCAGCAGTTCCTACACTAGCGGGAGCACAGATACGCAGTATTTT.